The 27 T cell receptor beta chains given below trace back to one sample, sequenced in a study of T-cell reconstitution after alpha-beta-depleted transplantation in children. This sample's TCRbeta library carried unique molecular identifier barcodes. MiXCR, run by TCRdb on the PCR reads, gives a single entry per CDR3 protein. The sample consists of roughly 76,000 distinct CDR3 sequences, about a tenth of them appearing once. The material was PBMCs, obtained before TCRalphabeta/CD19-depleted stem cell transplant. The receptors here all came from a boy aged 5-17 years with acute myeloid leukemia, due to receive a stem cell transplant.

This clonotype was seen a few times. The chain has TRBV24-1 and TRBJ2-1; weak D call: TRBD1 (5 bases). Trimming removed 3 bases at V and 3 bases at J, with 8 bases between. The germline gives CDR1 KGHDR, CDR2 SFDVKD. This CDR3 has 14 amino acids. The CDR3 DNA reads TGTGCCACCAGTGATGGAAGGGGCTACAATGAGCAGTTCTTC. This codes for CATSDGRGYNEQFF.

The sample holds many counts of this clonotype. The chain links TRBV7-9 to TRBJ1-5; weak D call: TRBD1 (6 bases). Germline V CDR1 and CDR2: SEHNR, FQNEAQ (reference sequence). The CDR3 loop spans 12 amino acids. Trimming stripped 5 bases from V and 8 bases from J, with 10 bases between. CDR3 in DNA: TGTGCCAGCAGCGAAGGGGGAAAGCCCCAGCATTTT. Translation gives CASSEGGKPQHF.

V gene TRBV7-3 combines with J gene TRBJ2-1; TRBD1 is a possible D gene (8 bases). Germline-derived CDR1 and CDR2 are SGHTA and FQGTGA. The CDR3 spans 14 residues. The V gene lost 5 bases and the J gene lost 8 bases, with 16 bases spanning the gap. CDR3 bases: TGTGCCAGCAGCCCCCGGACAGGGAGGGATGAGCAGTTCTTC. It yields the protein CASSPRTGRDEQFF.

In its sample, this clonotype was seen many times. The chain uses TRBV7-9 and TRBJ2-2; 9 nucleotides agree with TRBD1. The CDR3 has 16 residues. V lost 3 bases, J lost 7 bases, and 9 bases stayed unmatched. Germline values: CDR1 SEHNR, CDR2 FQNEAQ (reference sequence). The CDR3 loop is CASSFPGQGKIGELFF. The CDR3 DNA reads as TGTGCCAGCAGCTTCCCAGGACAGGGGAAGATCGGGGAGCTGTTTTTT.

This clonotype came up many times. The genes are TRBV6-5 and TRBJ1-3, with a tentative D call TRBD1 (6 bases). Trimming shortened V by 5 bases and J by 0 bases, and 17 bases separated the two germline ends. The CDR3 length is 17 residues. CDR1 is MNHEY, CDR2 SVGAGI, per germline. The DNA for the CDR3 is TGTGCCAGCAGTCCGATCCAGGGGAGTACCTCTGGAAACACCATATATTTT. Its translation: CASSPIQGSTSGNTIYF.

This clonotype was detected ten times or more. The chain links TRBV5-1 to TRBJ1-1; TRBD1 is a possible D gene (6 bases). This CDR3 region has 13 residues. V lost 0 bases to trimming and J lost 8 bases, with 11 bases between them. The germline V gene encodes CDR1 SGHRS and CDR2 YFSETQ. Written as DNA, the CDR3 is TGCGCCAGCAGCTTGGGCAGGGGCGGAGAAGCTTTCTTT. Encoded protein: CASSLGRGGEAFF.

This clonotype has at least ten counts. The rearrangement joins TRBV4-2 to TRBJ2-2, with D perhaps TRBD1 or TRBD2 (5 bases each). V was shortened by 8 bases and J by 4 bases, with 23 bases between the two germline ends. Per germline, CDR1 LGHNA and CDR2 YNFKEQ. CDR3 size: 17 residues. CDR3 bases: TGTGCCAGCCAAACCGAAGGGGTGGCGGGTTTCACCGGGGAGCTGTTTTTT. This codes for CASQTEGVAGFTGELFF.

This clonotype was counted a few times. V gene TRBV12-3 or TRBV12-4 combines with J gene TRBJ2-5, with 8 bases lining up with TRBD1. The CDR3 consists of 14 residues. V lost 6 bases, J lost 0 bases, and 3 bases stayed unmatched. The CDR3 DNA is TGTGCCAGCAGCTGGGGACAGGACCAAGAGACCCAGTACTTC. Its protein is CASSWGQDQETQYF.

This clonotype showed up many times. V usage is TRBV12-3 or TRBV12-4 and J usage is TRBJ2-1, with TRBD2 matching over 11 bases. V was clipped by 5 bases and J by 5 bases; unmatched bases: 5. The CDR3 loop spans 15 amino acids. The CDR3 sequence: CASSVTSGIHNEQFF. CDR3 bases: TGTGCCAGCAGTGTGACTAGCGGGATCCACAATGAGCAGTTCTTC.

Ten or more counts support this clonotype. In nucleotides, the CDR3 is TGCAGTGCTAGCGAGGTCAGGGGAAATTCACCCCTCCACTTT. As protein: CSASEVRGNSPLHF. This sequence joins TRBV20-1 and TRBJ1-6; D possibly corresponds to TRBD1 (6 bases). The germline V gene has CDR1 DFQATT and CDR2 SNEGSKA (reference sequence). There are 14 residues in the CDR3. Trimming stripped 3 bases from V and 7 bases from J, with 13 bases between.

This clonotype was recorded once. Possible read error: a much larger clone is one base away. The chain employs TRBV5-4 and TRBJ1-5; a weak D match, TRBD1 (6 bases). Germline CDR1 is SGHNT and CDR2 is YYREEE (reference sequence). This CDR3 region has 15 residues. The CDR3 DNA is TGTGCCAGCAGCTTGGGGGGGCGCTTAGGACAGCCCCAGAATTTT. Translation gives CASSLGGRLGQPQNF.

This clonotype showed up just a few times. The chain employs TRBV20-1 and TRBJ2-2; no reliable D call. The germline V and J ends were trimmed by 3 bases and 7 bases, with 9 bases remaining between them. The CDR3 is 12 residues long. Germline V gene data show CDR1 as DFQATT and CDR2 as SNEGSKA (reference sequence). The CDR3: CSASQMGGELFF. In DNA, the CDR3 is TGCAGTGCTAGCCAAATGGGCGGGGAGCTGTTTTTT.

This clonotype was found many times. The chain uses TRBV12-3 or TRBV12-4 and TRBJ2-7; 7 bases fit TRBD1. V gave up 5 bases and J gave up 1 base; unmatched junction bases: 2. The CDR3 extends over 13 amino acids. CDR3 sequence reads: CASSRDSSYEQYV. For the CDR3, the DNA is TGTGCCAGCAGTCGGGACAGTTCCTACGAGCAGTACGTC.

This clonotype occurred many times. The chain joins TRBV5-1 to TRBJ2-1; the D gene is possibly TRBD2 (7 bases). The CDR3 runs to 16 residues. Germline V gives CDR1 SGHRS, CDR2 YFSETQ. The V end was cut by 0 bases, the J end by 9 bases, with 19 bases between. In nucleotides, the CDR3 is TGCGCCAGCAGCTTGGGGGGGGGGCCGGAGAGCAGTGAGCAGTTCTTC. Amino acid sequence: CASSLGGGPESSEQFF.

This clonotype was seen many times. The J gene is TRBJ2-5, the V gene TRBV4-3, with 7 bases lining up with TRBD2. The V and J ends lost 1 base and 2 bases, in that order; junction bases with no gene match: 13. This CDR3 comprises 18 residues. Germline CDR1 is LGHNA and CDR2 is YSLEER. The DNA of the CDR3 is TGCGCCAGCAGCCAAGTCCTGGGGTCGGGGGGATATCAAGAGACCCAGTACTTC. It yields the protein CASSQVLGSGGYQETQYF.

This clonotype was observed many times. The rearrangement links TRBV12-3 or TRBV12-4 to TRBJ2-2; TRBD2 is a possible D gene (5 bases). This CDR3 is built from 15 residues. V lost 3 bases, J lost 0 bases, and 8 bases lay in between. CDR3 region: CASSFRLTNTGELFF. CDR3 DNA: TGTGCCAGCAGTTTCCGACTAACGAACACCGGGGAGCTGTTTTTT.

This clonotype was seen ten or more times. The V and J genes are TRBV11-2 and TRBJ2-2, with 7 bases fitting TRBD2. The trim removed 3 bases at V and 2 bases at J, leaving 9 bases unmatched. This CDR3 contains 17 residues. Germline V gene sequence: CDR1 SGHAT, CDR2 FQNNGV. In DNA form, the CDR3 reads TGTGCCAGCAGCTTCTTTATGCGGGAGAGTAACACCGGGGAGCTGTTTTTT. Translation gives CASSFFMRESNTGELFF.

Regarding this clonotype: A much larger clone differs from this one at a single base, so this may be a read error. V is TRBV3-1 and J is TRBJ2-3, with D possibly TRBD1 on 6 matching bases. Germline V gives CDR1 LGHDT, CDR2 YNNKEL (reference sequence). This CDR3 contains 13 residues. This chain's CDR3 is CASRPTGLDTLYF. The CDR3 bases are TGTGCCAGCAGACCCACAGGGCTCGATACGCTGTATTTT.

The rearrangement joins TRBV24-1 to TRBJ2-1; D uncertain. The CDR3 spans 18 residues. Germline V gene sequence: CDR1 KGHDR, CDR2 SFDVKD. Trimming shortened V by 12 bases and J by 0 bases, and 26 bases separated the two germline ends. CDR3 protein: CAQATGFGPYASYNEQFF. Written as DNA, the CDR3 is TGTGCCCAAGCTACCGGGTTCGGCCCCTATGCCTCCTACAATGAGCAGTTCTTC.

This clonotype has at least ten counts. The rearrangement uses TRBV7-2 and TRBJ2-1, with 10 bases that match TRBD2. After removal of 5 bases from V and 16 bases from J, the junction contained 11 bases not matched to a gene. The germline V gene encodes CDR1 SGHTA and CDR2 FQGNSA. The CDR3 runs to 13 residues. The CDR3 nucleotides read TGTGCCAGCAGCCCTTACCCTAGCGGGGGAAAATTCTTC. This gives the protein CASSPYPSGGKFF.

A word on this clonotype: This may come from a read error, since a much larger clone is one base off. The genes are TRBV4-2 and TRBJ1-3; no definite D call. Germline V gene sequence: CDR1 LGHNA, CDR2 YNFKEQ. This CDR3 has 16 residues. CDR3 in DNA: TGTGCCAGGAGCCCGGGAGGAGGGATGCCTGGAAACACCATATATTTT. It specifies CARSPGGGMPGNTIYF.

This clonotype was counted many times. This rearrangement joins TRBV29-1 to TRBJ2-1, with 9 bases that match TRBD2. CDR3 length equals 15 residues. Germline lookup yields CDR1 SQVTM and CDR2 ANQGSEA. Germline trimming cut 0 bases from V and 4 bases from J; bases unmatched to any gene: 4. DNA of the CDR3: TGCAGCGTTGAAGATTTCAGCGGGAGGTACAATGAGCAGTTCTTC. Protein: CSVEDFSGRYNEQFF.

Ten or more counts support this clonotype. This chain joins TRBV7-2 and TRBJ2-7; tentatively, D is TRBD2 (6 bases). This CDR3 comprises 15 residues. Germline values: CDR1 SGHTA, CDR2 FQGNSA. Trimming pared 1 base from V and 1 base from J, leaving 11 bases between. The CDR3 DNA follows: TGTGCCAGCAGCTTAGAATGGGAGGAATCCTACGAGCAGTACTTC. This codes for CASSLEWEESYEQYF.

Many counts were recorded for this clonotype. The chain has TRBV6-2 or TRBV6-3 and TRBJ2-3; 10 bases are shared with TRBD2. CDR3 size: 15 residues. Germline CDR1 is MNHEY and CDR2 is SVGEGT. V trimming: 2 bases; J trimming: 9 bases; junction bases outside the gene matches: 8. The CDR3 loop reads CASSYGTSGIETQYF. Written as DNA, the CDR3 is TGTGCCAGCAGTTACGGAACTAGCGGGATAGAGACGCAGTATTTT.

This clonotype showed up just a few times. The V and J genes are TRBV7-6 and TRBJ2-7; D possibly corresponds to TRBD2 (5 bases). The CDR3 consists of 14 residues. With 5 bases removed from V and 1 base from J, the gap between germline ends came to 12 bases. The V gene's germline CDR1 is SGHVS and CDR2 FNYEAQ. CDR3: CASSPDYLSYEQYF. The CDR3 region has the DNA TGTGCCAGCAGCCCAGACTACCTATCCTACGAGCAGTACTTC.

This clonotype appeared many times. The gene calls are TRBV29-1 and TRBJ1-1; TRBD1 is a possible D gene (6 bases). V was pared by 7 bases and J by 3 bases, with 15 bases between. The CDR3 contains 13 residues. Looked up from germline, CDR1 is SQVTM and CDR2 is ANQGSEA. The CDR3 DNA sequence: TGCAGCGCGGGACACCGGGGGGACACTGAAGCTTTCTTT. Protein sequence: CSAGHRGDTEAFF.

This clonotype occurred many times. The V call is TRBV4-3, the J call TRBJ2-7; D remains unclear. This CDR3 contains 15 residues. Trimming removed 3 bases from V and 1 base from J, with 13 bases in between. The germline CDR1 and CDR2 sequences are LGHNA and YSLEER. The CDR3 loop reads CASSQDVARSYEQYF. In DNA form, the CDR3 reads TGCGCCAGCAGCCAGGACGTAGCCCGTTCCTACGAGCAGTACTTC.